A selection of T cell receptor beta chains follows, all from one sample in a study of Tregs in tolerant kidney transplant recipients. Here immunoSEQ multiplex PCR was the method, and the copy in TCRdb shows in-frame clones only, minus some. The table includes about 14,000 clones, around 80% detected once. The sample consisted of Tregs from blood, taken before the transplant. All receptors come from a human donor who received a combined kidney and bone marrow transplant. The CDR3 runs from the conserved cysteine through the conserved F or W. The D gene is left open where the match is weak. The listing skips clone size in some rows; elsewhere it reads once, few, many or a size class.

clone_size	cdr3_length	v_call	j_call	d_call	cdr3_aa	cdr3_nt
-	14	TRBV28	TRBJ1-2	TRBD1	CASSPRTGYYGYTF	TGTGCCAGCAGTCCTAGGACAGGCTACTATGGCTACACCTTC
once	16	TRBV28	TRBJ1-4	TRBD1	CASSLGTGGILEKLFF	TGTGCCAGCAGTCTGGGGACAGGGGGAATTTTAGAAAAACTGTTTTTT
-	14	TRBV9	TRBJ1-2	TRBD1	CASSAGQANYGYTF	TGTGCCAGCAGCGCGGGACAGGCTAACTATGGCTACACCTTC
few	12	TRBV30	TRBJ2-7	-	CAWSRGSYEQYF	TGTGCCTGGAGTCGGGGCTCCTACGAGCAGTACTTC
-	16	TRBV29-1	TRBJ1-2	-	CSVEFTGTENLYGYTF	TGCAGCGTTGAATTCACAGGGACCGAGAACCTATATGGCTACACCTTC
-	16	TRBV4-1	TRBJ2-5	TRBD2	CASSPFLAGESETQYF	TGCGCCAGCAGTCCATTCCTAGCGGGAGAAAGCGAGACCCAGTACTTC
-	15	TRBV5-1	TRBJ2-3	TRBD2	CASSLLAGGSDTQYF	TGCGCCAGCAGCCTACTAGCGGGGGGGTCAGATACGCAGTATTTT
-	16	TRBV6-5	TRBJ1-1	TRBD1	CASSYLGTGRVGEAFF	TGTGCCAGCAGTTACCTCGGGACAGGCCGAGTCGGAGAAGCTTTCTTT
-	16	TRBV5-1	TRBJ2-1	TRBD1	CASSTGDRFYYNEQFF	TGCGCCAGCAGCACCGGGGACAGGTTCTATTACAATGAGCAGTTCTTC
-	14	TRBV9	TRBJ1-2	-	CASSVRLGRDGYTF	TGTGCCAGCAGCGTAAGGCTAGGGCGGGATGGCTACACCTTC
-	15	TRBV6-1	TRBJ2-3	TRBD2	CASSEAWTSGFTQYF	TGTGCCAGCAGTGAAGCCTGGACTAGCGGGTTTACGCAGTATTTT
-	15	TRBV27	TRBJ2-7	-	CASRGVLRRAHEQYF	TGTGCCAGCAGAGGGGTTTTAAGGAGGGCCCACGAGCAGTACTTC
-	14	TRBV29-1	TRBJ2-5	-	CSVVPQGSQETQYF	TGCAGCGTTGTTCCGCAGGGCTCCCAAGAGACCCAGTACTTC
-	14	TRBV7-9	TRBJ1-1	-	CASSLGHINTEAFF	TGTGCCAGCAGCCTAGGTCACATTAACACTGAAGCTTTCTTT
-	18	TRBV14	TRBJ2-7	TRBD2	CASSRAGKTSGSVYEQYF	TGTGCCAGCAGCCGAGCGGGAAAGACTAGCGGGAGTGTCTACGAGCAGTACTTC
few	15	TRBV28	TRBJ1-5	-	CASSSPARGSQPQHF	TGTGCCAGCAGTAGCCCGGCTAGAGGCAGTCAGCCCCAGCATTTT
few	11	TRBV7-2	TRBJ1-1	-	CASSFGTEAFF	TGTGCCAGCAGCTTCGGGACTGAAGCTTTCTTT
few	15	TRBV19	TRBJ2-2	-	CASSIPPRGAGELFF	TGTGCCAGTAGTATTCCCCCCCGTGGAGCCGGGGAGCTGTTTTTT
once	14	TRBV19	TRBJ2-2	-	CASRVSGNTGELFF	TGTGCCAGTAGAGTTAGCGGGAACACCGGGGAGCTGTTTTTT
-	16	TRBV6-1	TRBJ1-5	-	CASSDFQGVRNQPQHF	TGTGCCAGCAGTGATTTCCAAGGGGTTAGAAATCAGCCCCAGCATTTT
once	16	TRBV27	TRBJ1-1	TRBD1	CASSIRQGGWNTEAFF	TGTGCCAGCAGTATAAGACAGGGGGGTTGGAACACTGAAGCTTTCTTT
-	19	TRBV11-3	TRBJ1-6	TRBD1	CASSLIGPGQGKYNSPLHF	TGTGCCAGCAGCTTAATAGGACCGGGACAGGGCAAGTATAATTCACCCCTCCACTTT